This T cell receptor beta chain derives from a study of shared clonotypes between healthy human individuals. Profiled with immunoSEQ multiplex PCR; TCRdb holds only in-frame clones, not every one. The sample includes more than 400,000 clones, about 96% of them seen just once. The germline gives CDR1 MNHEY, CDR2 SVGAGI. V was clipped by 5 bases and J by 6 bases; unmatched bases: 11. This CDR3 comprises 15 residues. Regarding this clone: Its cognate antigen is unknown.

All of the donors resided in Nashville, Tennessee, and each was a Caucasian adult. Study conclusions and caveats: Represented diversity, genetic and exposure-history alike, was limited by few donors. Generation probability values for non-shared clonotypes were lower than those for clonotypes shared by all four donors.

This TCR was recovered from a woman in her 30s in good health. The chain has TRBV6-5 and TRBJ2-7, with TRBD1 matching over 9 bases. The sequenced sample was naive CD4+ T cells sorted from blood. Stated subset: CD45RA+ positively selected. CDR3 DNA: TGTGCCAGCAGTACCAAGGCCGGGACAGGGCTCGAGCAGTACTTC. Translated, it gives CASSTKAGTGLEQYF.